The 12 T cell receptor beta chains below come from one sample, sequenced in a study of T cells in Graves' hyperthyroidism and ophthalmopathy. Amplification of TCR beta CDR3 regions was performed using RNA transcripts as template. RT-PCR in the first round (using the HTBI primer set) targeted the TCR CDR3. MiXCR was run by TCRdb on the multiplex PCR reads, yielding one entry per CDR3 protein. The table has 750,000 to 900,000 distinct CDR3 sequences, around 39% seen once. The sample was blood. The receptors originated from a man aged 18 to 30 with Graves' hyperthyroidism.

In its sample, this clonotype was seen a few times. The CDR3 nucleotides are TGCGCCAGCAGCTTGACGAATCCCACTGAAGCTTTCTTT. Its translation: CASSLTNPTEAFF. The chain carries TRBV5-1 and TRBJ1-1, with D uncertain. Germline CDR1 SGHRS, CDR2 YFSETQ. The germline V and J ends were trimmed by 1 base and 4 bases, with 8 bases remaining between them. This CDR3 spans 13 amino acids.

Turning to this clonotype: One base away lies a much larger clone, so this may be a sequencing read error. The CDR3 DNA reads TGTGACAGCAGCTTAGCGTCGGTCTCAGCGGGCTACACCTTC. Its protein product is CDSSLASVSAGYTF. This sequence joins TRBV7-8 and TRBJ1-2, with no clear D. In germline, CDR1 is SGHVS, CDR2 FQNEAQ. The CDR3 sequence is 14 residues long.

In its sample, this clonotype was seen many times. V usage is TRBV7-9 and J usage is TRBJ1-1; D gene ambiguous. V lost 3 bases and J lost 4, with 9 bases in between. Germline CDR1 reads SEHNR; CDR2 reads FQNEAQ (reference sequence). This CDR3 has 13 residues. The CDR3 loop is CASSLGGITEAFF. The CDR3 coding sequence is TGTGCCAGCAGCTTGGGAGGGATCACTGAAGCTTTCTTT.

The V gene is TRBV4-1, the J gene TRBJ2-1, with D perhaps given as TRBD1 or TRBD2 (5 bases each). There are 15 residues in the CDR3. With 0 bases removed from V and 4 bases from J, the gap between germline ends came to 10 bases. Germline CDR1 reads MGHRA; CDR2 reads YSYEKL. The CDR3 bases are TGCGCCAGCAGCCAAGAGGGCAGGGAGTACAATGAGCAGTTCTTC. Protein product: CASSQEGREYNEQFF.

The sample holds a few counts of this clonotype. DNA for the CDR3: TGTGCCAGCAGCGAGGGGGCCGAAGAGACCCAGTACTTC. Translating gives CASSEGAEETQYF. The rearrangement uses TRBV7-2 and TRBJ2-5, with 7 bases that match TRBD1. Germline V gene sequence: CDR1 SGHTA, CDR2 FQGNSA. J gave up 3 bases and V 5 bases, and 3 bases lay outside the gene matches. This CDR3 contains 13 residues.

V is TRBV10-3 and J is TRBJ1-5, with 7 bases identical to TRBD1. J gave up 8 bases and V 0 bases, and 10 bases lay outside the gene matches. CDR1 is ENHRY, CDR2 SYGVKD, per germline. This CDR3 comprises 16 residues. CDR3 DNA sequence: TGTGCCATCAGTGAGTCGGCAGGGGGAAGCTACGAGCCCCAGCATTTT. This sequence encodes CAISESAGGSYEPQHF.

Many counts were recorded for this clonotype. The chain combines TRBV12-3 or TRBV12-4 with TRBJ2-7; 8 bases agree with TRBD1. The length of the CDR3 is 14 residues. V trimming: 5 bases; J trimming: 5 bases; junction bases outside the gene matches: 8. For the CDR3, the DNA is TGTGCCAGCAGTCGACGGACAGGGCACCACGAGCAGTACTTC. This sequence encodes CASSRRTGHHEQYF.

The V gene is TRBV12-3 or TRBV12-4, the J gene TRBJ1-1, with D uncertain. This CDR3 comprises 13 residues. The V gene lost 0 bases and the J gene lost 12 bases, with 14 bases spanning the gap. The CDR3 bases are TGTGCCAGCAGTTTAGCCCGGGGTATGGAGACTTTCTTT. Its translation: CASSLARGMETFF.

This clonotype was observed many times. The J gene is TRBJ1-2, the V gene TRBV4-1, with 8 bases that match TRBD1. The CDR3 has 14 amino acids. Unmatched junction bases numbered 5, after V lost 1 base and J lost 7 bases. The V gene's germline CDR1 is MGHRA and CDR2 YSYEKL. DNA of the CDR3: TGCGCCAGCAGCCAAGGGACAGGGCGGGGTGGCTACACCTTC. Protein product: CASSQGTGRGGYTF.

This chain uses TRBV25-1 with TRBJ1-4; perhaps TRBD1 as D (5 bases). The V and J ends lost 5 bases and 6 bases respectively, with 13 bases between them. Germline V gene data show CDR1 as MGHDK and CDR2 as SYGVNS. The CDR3 is 14 amino acids. CDR3 amino acids: CASSTAGTDEKLFF. The CDR3 DNA reads TGTGCCAGCAGTACCGCAGGGACCGATGAAAAACTGTTTTTT.

This chain links TRBV7-9 with TRBJ1-4, with 10 bases identical to TRBD1. The CDR3 is 10 amino acids. V lost 10 bases, J lost 17 bases, and 7 bases stayed unmatched. The V gene's germline CDR1 is SEHNR and CDR2 FQNEAQ (reference sequence). CDR3 amino acids: CAILTGGCFF. The CDR3 bases are TGTGCCATCTTGACAGGGGGCTGTTTTTTT.

This clonotype was detected many times. The chain employs TRBV6-5 and TRBJ2-6; 7 nucleotides align to TRBD1. Trimming at V came to 6 bases and at J to 2 bases, leaving 4 bases not matched to a gene. The CDR3 is 15 amino acids. Germline CDR1 MNHEY, CDR2 SVGAGI. The CDR3 loop reads CASRSDRAGANVLTF. The CDR3 nucleotides read TGTGCCAGCAGATCTGACAGGGCTGGGGCCAACGTCCTGACTTTC.